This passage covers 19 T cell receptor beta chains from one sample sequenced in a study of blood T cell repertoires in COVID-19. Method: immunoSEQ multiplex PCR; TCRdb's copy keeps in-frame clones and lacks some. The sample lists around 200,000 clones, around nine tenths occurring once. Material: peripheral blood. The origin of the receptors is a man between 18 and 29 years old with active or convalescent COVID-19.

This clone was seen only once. The CDR3 sequence is CASSRDSLNYGYTF. The CDR3 DNA sequence: TGTGCCAGCTCACGGGACAGCCTTAACTATGGCTACACCTTC. This chain connects TRBV18 to TRBJ1-2; 7 bases agree with TRBD1. The ends lost 4 bases at V and 1 base at J; junction bases unmatched: 3. This CDR3 is built from 14 residues. Germline CDR1 KGHSH, CDR2 LQKENI.

CDR3 sequence (DNA): TGTGCCAGTAGTCTATCGACTAGCGGGAGGGCCGGTGAGCAGTTCTTC. It is translated as CASSLSTSGRAGEQFF. The chain carries TRBV19 and TRBJ2-1, with 14 bases fitting TRBD2. The trim removed 5 bases at V and 9 bases at J, leaving 9 bases unmatched. This CDR3 has 16 amino acids. Germline V gene lookup returns CDR1 LNHDA and CDR2 SQIVND (reference sequence).

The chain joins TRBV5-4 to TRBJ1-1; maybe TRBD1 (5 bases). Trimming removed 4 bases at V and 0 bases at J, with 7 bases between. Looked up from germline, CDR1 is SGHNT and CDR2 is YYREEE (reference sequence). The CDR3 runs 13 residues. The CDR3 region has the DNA TGTGCCAGCAGCCAGACAGTGAACACTGAAGCTTTCTTT. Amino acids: CASSQTVNTEAFF.

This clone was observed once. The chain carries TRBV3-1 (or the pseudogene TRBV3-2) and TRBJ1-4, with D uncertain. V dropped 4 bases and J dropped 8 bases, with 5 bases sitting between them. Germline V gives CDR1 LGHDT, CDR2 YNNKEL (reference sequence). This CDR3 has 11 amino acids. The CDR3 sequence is CASSLREKLFF. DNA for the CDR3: TGTGCCAGCAGCCTTCGGGAAAAACTGTTTTTT.

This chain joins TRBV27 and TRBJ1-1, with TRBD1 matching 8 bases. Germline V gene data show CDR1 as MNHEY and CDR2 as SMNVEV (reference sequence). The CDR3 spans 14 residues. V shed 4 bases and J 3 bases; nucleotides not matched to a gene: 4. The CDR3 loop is CASSWGQDYTEAFF. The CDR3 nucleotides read TGTGCCAGCAGTTGGGGACAGGATTACACTGAAGCTTTCTTT.

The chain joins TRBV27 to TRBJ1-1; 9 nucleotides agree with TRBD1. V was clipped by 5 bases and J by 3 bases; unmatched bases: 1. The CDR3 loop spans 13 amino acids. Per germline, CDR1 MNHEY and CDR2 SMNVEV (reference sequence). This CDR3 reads CASSGDRDTEAFF. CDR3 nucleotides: TGTGCCAGCAGTGGGGACAGGGACACTGAAGCTTTCTTT.

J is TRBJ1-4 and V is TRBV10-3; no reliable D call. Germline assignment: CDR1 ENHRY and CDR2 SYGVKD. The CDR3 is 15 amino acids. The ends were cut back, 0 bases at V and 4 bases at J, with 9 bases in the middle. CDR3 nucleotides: TGTGCCATCAGTGAGTCGACTTCAGTTAATGAAAAACTGTTTTTT. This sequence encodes CAISESTSVNEKLFF.

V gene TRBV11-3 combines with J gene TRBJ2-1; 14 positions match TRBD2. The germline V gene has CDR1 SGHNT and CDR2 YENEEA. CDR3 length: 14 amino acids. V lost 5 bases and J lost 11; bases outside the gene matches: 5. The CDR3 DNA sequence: TGTGCCAGCAGCCCTAGACTAGCGGGGGGGCAGCAGTTCTTC. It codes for CASSPRLAGGQQFF.

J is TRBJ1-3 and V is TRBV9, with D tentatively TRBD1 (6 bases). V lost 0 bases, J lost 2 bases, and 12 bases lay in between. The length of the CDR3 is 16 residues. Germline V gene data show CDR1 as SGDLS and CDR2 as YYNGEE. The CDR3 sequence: CASSVAPRTAGNTIYF. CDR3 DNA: TGTGCCAGCAGCGTAGCTCCCCGGACAGCTGGAAACACCATATATTTT.

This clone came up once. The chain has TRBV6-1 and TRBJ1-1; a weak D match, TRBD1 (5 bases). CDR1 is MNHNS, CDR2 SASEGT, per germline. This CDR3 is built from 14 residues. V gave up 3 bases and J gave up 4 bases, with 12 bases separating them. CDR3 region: CASSDSGGVTEAFF. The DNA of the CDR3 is TGTGCCAGCAGTGATTCCGGGGGGGTCACTGAAGCTTTCTTT.

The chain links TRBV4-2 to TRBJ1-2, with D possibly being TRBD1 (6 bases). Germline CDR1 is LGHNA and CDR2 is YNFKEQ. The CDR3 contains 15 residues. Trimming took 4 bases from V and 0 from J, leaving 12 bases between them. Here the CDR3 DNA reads TGTGCCAGCAGCCGATCGGACAGAACTAACTATGGCTACACCTTC. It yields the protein CASSRSDRTNYGYTF.

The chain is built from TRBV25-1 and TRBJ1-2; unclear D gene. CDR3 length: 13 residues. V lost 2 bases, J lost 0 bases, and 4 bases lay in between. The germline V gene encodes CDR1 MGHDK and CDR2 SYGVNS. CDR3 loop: CASSETANYGYTF. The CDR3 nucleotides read TGTGCCAGCAGTGAAACAGCTAACTATGGCTACACCTTC.

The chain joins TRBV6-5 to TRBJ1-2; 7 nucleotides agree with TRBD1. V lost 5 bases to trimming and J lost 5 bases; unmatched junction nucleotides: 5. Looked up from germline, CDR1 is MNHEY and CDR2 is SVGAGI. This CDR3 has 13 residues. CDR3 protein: CASSRDRSYGYTF. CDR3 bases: TGTGCCAGCAGTAGGGACAGATCTTATGGCTACACCTTC.

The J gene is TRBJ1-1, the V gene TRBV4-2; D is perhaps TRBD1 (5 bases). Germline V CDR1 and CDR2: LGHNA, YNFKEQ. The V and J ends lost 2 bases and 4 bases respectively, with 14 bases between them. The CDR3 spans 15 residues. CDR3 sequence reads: CASSQLLRGGTEAFF. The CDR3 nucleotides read TGTGCCAGCAGCCAACTCCTCCGGGGGGGCACTGAAGCTTTCTTT.

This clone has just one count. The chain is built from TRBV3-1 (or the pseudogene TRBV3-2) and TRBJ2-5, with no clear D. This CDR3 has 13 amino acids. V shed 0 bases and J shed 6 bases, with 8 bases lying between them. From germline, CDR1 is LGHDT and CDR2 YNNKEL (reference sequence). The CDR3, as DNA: TGTGCCAGCAGCCAAGATGTAGCCCAGACCCAGTACTTC. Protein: CASSQDVAQTQYF.

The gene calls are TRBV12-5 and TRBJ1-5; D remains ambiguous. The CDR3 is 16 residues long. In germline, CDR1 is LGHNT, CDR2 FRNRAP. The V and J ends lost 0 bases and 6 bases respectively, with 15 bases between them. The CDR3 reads CASGLVYLNELQPQHF. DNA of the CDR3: TGTGCTAGTGGTTTGGTATATTTGAACGAGCTTCAGCCCCAGCATTTT.

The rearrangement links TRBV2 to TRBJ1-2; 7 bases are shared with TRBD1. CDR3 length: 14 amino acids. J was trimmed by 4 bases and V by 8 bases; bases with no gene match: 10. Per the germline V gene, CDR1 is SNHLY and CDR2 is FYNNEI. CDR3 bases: TGTGCCAGCTGGGTGTCAGGGGGAAGCTATGGCTACACCTTC. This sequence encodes CASWVSGGSYGYTF. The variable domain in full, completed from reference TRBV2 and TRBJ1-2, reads EPEVTQTPSHQVTQMGQEVILRCVPISNHLYFYWYRQILGQKVEFLVSFYNNEISEKSEIFDDQFSVERPDGSNFTLKIRSTKLEDSAMYFCASWVSGGSYGYTFGSGTRLTVV.

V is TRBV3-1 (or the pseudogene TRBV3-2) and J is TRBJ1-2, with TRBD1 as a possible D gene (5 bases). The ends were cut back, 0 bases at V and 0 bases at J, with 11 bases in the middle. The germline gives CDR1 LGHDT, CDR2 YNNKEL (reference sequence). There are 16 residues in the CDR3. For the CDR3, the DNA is TGTGCCAGCAGCCAAGATCCAGGGCCAGCTAACTATGGCTACACCTTC. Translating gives CASSQDPGPANYGYTF.

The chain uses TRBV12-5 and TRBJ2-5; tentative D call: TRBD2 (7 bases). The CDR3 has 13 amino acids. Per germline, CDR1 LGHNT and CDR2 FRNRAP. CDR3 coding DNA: TGTGCATCGGGGGCGGGAGAATCAGAGACCCAGTACTTC. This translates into CASGAGESETQYF.